Reported below is one TCR beta chain. These data originate in a study of blood T cell repertoires in COVID-19. CDR1 is ENHRY and CDR2 is SYGVKD in the germline V gene. CDR3 length equals 15 residues. V shed 6 bases and J 7 bases; nucleotides not matched to a gene: 13. In the original analysis: Reference gene primer amplification gave nucleated cell count estimates. Using immunoSEQ multiplex PCR, the repertoire was profiled, and TCRdb retains in-frame clones only, with some absent. V, J and clone size derive from that table, while D and trimming were established from the DNA sequence. The sample includes some 330,000 clones, under 90% of them seen just once.

This chain uses TRBV10-3 with TRBJ2-7, with 9 bases that match TRBD1. Sequenced material: PBMCs or T cells enriched from blood (not recorded which). The sequence derives from a man aged 25-45 years who had recovered from COVID-19. CDR3 sequence (DNA): TGTGCCATCAGCCCTGTCGGGACAGGGCTGGGGGAGCAGTACTTC. Translation gives CAISPVGTGLGEQYF.